The next 9 T cell receptor beta chains were all read from a single sample in a study of blood T cell repertoires in COVID-19. Sequencing was performed with immunoSEQ multiplex PCR; in TCRdb, only in-frame clones are kept and a portion is missing. Of over 130,000 clones listed, about four fifths are singletons. Input material: peripheral blood. The receptor set was obtained from a man between 70 and 80 years old with acute or convalescent COVID-19.

This clone has more than one count but fewer than ten. V and J are TRBV7-3 and TRBJ2-7; 7 bases map to TRBD2. CDR1 and CDR2 from the germline V gene are SGHTA and FQGTGA. The V segment lost 5 bases and the J segment 3 bases; nucleotides outside the gene matches: 10. The CDR3 has 15 amino acids. The CDR3 protein is CASSPIGLVVYEQYF. The CDR3 DNA sequence: TGTGCCAGCAGCCCTATTGGACTAGTCGTCTACGAGCAGTACTTC.

The chain employs TRBV18 and TRBJ2-5; D uncertain. The V and J ends lost 0 bases and 2 bases respectively, with 7 bases between them. CDR1 and CDR2 (germline): KGHSH, LQKENI. The CDR3 loop spans 14 amino acids. The CDR3 DNA is TGTGCCAGCTCACCACCGAACGGGCAAGAGACCCAGTACTTC. Residues: CASSPPNGQETQYF.

This clone was counted a few times. V usage is TRBV6-4 and J usage is TRBJ2-5; tentatively, D is TRBD2 (5 bases). Between the trimmed V and J ends, which lost 2 bases and 7 bases, there was a span of 35 bases. The CDR3 runs 21 residues. The germline gives CDR1 MRHNA, CDR2 SNTAGT. The CDR3 loop reads CASSDEAHWKPGSPRRGTQYF. DNA of the CDR3: TGTGCCAGCAGTGACGAGGCTCATTGGAAACCTGGGAGTCCACGCCGGGGGACCCAGTACTTC.

The CDR3 sequence is CASRRDQTGNYGYTF. Here the CDR3 DNA reads TGTGCCAGCAGGAGGGACCAGACAGGAAACTATGGCTACACCTTC. The chain recombines TRBV2 with TRBJ1-2, with a tentative D call TRBD1 (6 bases). Germline V gives CDR1 SNHLY, CDR2 FYNNEI. Trimming removed 6 bases at V and 2 bases at J, with 16 bases between. The CDR3 length is 15 residues.

This clone was picked up one time. The V call is TRBV6-5, the J call TRBJ1-5; D is unclear. The V end was cut by 5 bases, the J end by 4 bases, with 12 bases between. Germline CDR1 is MNHEY and CDR2 is SVGAGI. The CDR3 is made up of 14 amino acids. The CDR3 spells CASSMTQENQPQHF. CDR3 in DNA: TGTGCCAGCAGTATGACCCAGGAAAATCAGCCCCAGCATTTT.

The rearrangement links TRBV7-2 to TRBJ2-4, with a possible D match to TRBD1 (5 bases). V lost 5 bases and J 2 bases, leaving 13 bases between the germline ends. Per germline, CDR1 SGHTA and CDR2 FQGNSA. There are 15 residues in the CDR3. Here the CDR3 reads CASSPQGVTKNIQYF. For the CDR3, the DNA is TGTGCCAGCAGCCCCCAAGGGGTAACCAAAAACATTCAGTACTTC.

DNA for the CDR3: TGTGCCACCTCGCGAGCGGGGGCTGAGTCTACCTTATACAATGAGCAGTTCTTC. It translates to CATSRAGAESTLYNEQFF. V usage is TRBV24-1 and J usage is TRBJ2-1; TRBD2 matches 8 bases. The ends lost 9 bases at V and 4 bases at J; junction bases unmatched: 19. The CDR3 spans 18 residues. CDR1 and CDR2 from the germline V gene are KGHDR and SFDVKD.

This chain uses TRBV5-4 with TRBJ1-4; TRBD1 agrees at 11 bases. The CDR3 loop spans 15 amino acids. V lost 4 bases and J lost 7; bases outside the gene matches: 6. CDR1 SGHNT and CDR2 YYREEE come from the germline V gene (reference sequence). The CDR3 region is CASSMGQGVGEKLFF. In DNA form, the CDR3 reads TGTGCCAGCAGCATGGGACAGGGGGTTGGTGAAAAACTGTTTTTT.

The rearrangement joins TRBV20-1 to TRBJ1-2; 9 bases fit TRBD1. This CDR3 has 11 amino acids. CDR1 is DFQATT and CDR2 is SNEGSKA in the germline V gene (reference sequence). V was clipped by 6 bases and J by 6 bases; unmatched bases: 2. CDR3 amino acids: CSARDRDGYTF. CDR3 sequence (DNA): TGCAGTGCCAGGGACAGGGATGGCTACACCTTC.